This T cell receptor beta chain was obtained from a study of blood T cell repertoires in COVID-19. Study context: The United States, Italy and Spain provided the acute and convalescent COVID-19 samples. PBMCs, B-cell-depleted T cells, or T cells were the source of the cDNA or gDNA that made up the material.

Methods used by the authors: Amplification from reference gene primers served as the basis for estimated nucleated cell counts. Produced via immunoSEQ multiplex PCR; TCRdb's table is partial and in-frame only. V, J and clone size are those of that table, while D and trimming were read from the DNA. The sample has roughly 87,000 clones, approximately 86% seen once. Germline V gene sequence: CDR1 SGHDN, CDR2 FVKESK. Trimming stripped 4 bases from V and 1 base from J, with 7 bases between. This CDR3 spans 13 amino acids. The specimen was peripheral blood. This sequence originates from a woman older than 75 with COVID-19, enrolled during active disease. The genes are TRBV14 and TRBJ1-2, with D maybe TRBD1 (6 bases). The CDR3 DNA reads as TGTGCCAGCAGCCCGGGACATAACTATGGCTACACCTTC. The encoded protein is CASSPGHNYGYTF.